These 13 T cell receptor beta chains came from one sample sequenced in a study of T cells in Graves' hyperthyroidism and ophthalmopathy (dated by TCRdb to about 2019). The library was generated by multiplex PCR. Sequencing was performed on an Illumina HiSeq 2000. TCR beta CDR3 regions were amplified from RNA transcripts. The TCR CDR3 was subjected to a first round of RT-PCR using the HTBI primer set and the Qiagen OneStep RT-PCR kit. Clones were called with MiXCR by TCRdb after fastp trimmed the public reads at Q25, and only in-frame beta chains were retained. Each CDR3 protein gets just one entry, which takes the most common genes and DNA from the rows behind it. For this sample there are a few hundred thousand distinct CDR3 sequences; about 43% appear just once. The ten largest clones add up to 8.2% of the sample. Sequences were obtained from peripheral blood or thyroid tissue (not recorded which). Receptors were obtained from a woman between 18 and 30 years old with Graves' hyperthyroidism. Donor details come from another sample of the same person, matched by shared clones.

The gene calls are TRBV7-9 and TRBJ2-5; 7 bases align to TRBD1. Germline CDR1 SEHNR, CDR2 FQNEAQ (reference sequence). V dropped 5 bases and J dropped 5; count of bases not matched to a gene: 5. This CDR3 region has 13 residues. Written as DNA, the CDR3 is TGTGCCAGCAGCCCCGCGACAGGGGAGACCCAGTACTTC. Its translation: CASSPATGETQYF.

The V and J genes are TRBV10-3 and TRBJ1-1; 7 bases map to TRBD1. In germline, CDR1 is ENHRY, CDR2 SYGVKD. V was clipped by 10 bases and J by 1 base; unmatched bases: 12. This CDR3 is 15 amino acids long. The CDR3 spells CATRVNRDRNTEAFF. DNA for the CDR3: TGTGCCACCAGAGTCAACCGGGACAGGAACACTGAAGCTTTCTTT.

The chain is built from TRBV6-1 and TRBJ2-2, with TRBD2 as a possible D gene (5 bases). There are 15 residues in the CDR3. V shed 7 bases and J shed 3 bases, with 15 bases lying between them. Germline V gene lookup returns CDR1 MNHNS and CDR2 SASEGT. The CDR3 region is CASTTTSGDTGELFF. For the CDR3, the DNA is TGTGCCAGCACTACGACATCCGGGGACACCGGGGAGCTGTTTTTT.

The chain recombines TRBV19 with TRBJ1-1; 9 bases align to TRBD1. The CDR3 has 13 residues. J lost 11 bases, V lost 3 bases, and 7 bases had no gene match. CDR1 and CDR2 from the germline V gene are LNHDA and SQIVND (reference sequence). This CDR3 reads CASSIGQGIFAFF. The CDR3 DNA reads TGTGCCAGTAGTATCGGACAGGGGATTTTTGCTTTCTTT.

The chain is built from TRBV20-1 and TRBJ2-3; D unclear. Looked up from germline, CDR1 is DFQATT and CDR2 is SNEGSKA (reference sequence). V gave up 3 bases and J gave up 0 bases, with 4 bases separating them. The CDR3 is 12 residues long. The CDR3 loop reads CSASGSTDTQYF. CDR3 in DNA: TGCAGTGCTAGCGGGAGCACAGATACGCAGTATTTT.

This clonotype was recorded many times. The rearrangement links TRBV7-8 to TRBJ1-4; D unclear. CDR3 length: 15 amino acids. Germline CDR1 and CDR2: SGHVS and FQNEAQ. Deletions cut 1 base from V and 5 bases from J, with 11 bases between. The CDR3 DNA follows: TGTGCCAGCAGCTTAGGATGGGTTAGAAATGAAAAACTGTTTTTT. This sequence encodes CASSLGWVRNEKLFF.

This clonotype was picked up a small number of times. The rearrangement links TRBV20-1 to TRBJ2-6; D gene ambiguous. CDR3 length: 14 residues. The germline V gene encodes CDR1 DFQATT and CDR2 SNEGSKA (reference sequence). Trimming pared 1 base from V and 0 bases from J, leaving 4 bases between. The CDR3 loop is CSARAASGANVLTF. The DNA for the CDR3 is TGCAGTGCTAGAGCGGCCTCTGGGGCCAACGTCCTGACTTTC.

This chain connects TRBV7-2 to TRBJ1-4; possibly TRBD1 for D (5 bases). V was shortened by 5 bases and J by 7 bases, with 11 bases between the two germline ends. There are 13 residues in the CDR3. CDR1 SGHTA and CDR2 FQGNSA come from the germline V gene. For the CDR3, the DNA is TGTGCCAGCAGCCGGGGGTTAGGTGAAAAACTGTTTTTT. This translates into CASSRGLGEKLFF.

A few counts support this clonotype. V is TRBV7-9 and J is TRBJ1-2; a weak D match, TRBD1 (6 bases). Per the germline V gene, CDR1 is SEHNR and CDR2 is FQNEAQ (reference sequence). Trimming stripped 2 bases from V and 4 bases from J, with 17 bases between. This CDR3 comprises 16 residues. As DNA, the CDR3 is TGTGCCAGCAGCTTATCCGGGACACGCTTGGGCTATGGCTACACCTTC. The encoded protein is CASSLSGTRLGYGYTF.

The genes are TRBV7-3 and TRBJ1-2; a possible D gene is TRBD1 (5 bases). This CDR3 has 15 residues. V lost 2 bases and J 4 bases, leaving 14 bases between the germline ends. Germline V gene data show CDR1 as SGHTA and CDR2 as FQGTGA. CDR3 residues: CASSLSGTVIYGYTF. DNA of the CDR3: TGTGCCAGCAGCTTATCCGGGACGGTCATCTATGGCTACACCTTC.

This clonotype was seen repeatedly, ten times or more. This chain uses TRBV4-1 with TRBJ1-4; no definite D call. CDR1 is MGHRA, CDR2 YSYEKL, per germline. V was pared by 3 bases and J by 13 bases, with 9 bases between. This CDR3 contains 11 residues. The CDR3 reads CASSQTERLFF. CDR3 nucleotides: TGCGCCAGCAGCCAGACGGAGAGACTGTTTTTT.

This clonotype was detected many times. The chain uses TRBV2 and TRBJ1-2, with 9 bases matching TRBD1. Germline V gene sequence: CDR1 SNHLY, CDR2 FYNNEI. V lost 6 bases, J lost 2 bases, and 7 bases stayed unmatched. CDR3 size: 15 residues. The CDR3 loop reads CASRGTGSKNYGYTF. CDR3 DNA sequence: TGTGCCAGCAGGGGGACAGGGAGCAAGAACTATGGCTACACCTTC. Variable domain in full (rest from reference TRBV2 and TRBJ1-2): EPEVTQTPSHQVTQMGQEVILRCVPISNHLYFYWYRQILGQKVEFLVSFYNNEISEKSEIFDDQFSVERPDGSNFTLKIRSTKLEDSAMYFCASRGTGSKNYGYTFGSGTRLTVV.

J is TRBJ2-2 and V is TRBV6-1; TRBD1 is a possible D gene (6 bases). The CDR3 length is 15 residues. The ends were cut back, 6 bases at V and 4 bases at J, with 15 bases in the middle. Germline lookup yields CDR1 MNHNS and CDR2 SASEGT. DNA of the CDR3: TGTGCCAGCAGCGGGACACCTGCCGGCACCGGGGAGCTGTTTTTT. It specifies CASSGTPAGTGELFF.